The clone carrying this T cell receptor (beta chain) has just a few counts. The iRepertoire nested amplicon-rescue multiplex PCR amplified TCR alpha and beta CDR3s from RNA. MiXCR was run by TCRdb on the multiplex PCR reads, yielding one entry per CDR3 protein. The sample lists about 180,000 distinct CDR3 sequences, more than 35% seen once, with around 4.9% in the top ten. This sample was included in a study of glioma-infiltrating T cells. The CDR3 length is 16 residues. V was pared by 0 bases and J by 3 bases, with 6 bases of the junction left unmatched. Germline V gene data show CDR1 as DFQATT and CDR2 as SNEGSKA (reference sequence).

The sequence was obtained from a human donor with low-grade glioma or glioblastoma, undergoing nonglioma brain surgery, or in good health (not recorded which). The rearrangement joins TRBV20-1 to TRBJ2-1, with TRBD2 matching 9 bases. Material: glioma tissue, nonneoplastic brain tissue, or PBMCs (not recorded which). CDR3 protein: CSARDSLAGLYNEQFF. The CDR3 DNA reads as TGCAGTGCTAGAGATTCCCTAGCGGGACTCTACAATGAGCAGTTCTTC.